This entry is about one T cell receptor (beta chain). No antigen is known for it. The record has no base qualities; no much larger clone is one base away. CDR1 and CDR2 are read off the germline V gene (reference sequence) as DFQATT and SNEGSKA. Measured from the cysteine to the phenylalanine, the CDR3 is 16 residues long. Here the CDR3 DNA is all that survives: 48 bases in frame from base 1. Ends trimmed: V by 0 bases, J by 3 bases; bases unmatched to a gene: 8. The record originates from a study of CD8 T cells in Susac syndrome (dated by TCRdb to the late 2010s). With respect to the entire study: Among the sequenced Susac syndrome patients, 5 or 6 had clinically active disease and about eight were in clinical remission. Repertoire sequencing was used to test whether CD8+ T cell activation and differentiation in Susac syndrome was antigen driven. At blood withdrawal, Susac syndrome patients were either therapy-naive, taking corticosteroids (in some cases with IVIg as well), or taking IVIg alone. General study outcomes and caveats: No clonal expansion was detected in the CD4+ T cell repertoire of Susac syndrome patients. The study acknowledged that relatively few individuals were included in the TCR sequencing and HLA analysis.

RNA was extracted using the RNeasy kit, and about 0.45 to 1 microgram was reverse transcribed with random hexamers. TCR beta CDR3 regions were amplified with the immunoSEQ multiplex PCR assay covering 54 Vbeta and 13 Jbeta segments. PCR amplification bias was corrected by using a synthetic template baseline for primer optimization and computational correction. In the source study's methods: Reads were annotated to V, D and J genes according to IMGT and were analyzed with immunoSEQ Analyzer, with only productive sequences retained. To calculate clonality, Shannon entropy was normalized by log2 of the number of productive unique sequences and then subtracted from one. For each patient and control, public and private clones were evaluated among the 100 most prevalent clones. Susac-specific clones were defined as absent from healthy and MS cohorts, about 1,100 published viral clones and other ImmuneACCESS disease sequences. The raw public reads went through TCRdb reprocessing: fastp at Q25, MiXCR clone calling, in-frame beta chains kept. All rows with the same CDR3 protein become a single entry with the most common DNA and genes. For this entry, the V and J calls and clone size follow TCRdb and not the study's own pipeline. The sample table shows tens of thousands of distinct CDR3 sequences, and around 94% are seen once. The top ten clones comprise roughly 0.3% of the sample.

High-throughput TCR beta sequencing profiled peripheral blood CD8+ and CD4+ T cells from healthy donors, Susac syndrome patients and multiple sclerosis patients. Susac syndrome patients met recently defined diagnostic criteria for definite or probable disease. CD8+ TEMRA cells were enriched by FACS, while bulk CD8+ and CD4+ T cells were purified by magnetic negative isolation. Blood was collected in EDTA tubes and processed within 24 hours, with PBMCs isolated through density gradient centrifugation. PBMCs intended for TCR sequencing were frozen in liquid nitrogen and were later thawed in a 37 degrees C water bath. A purity of at least 90% was achieved for sorted or isolated CD4+, CD8+ and CD8+ TEMRA cells.

The sample was CD4+ T cells from PBMCs. Here the chain combines TRBV20-1 and TRBJ1-5; 7 of the junction bases match TRBD1. This TCR derives from a human donor with Susac syndrome. The sequenced DNA: TGCAGTGCTAGAGATATCCTGACAGGGTACAATCAGCCCCAGCATTTT. Translated, this gives CSARDILTGYNQPQHF.